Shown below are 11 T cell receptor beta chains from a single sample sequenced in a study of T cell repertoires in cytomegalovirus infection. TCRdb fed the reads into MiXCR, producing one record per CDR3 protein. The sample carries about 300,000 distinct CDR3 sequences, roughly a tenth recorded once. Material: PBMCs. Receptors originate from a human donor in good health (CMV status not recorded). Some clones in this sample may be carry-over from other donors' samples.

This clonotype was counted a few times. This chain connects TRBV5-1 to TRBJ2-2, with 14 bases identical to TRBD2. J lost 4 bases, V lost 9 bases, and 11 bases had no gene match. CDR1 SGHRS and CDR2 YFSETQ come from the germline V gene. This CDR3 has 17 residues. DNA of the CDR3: TGCGCCACCAACTTGGGACTAGCGGGGGATTCCACCGGGGAGCTGTTTTTT. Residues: CATNLGLAGDSTGELFF. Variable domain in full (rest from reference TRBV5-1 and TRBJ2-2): KAGVTQTPRYLIKTRGQQVTLSCSPISGHRSVSWYQQTPGQGLQFLFEYFSETQRNKGNFPGRFSGRQFSNSRSEMNVSTLELGDSALYLCATNLGLAGDSTGELFFGEGSRLTVL.

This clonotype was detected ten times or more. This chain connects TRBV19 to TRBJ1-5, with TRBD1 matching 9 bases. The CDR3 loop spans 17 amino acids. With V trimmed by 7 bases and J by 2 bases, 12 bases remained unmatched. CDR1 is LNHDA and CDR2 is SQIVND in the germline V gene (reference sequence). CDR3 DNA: TGTGCCAGTACCCCAAGGTGGACAGGGGCGGGCAATCAGCCCCAGCATTTT. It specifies CASTPRWTGAGNQPQHF.

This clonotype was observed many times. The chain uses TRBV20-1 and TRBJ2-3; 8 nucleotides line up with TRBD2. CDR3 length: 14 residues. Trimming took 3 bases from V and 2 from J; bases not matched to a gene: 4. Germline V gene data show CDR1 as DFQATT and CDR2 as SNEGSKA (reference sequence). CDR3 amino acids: CSARLAGITDTQYF. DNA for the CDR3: TGCAGTGCTAGGCTAGCGGGTATCACAGATACGCAGTATTTT.

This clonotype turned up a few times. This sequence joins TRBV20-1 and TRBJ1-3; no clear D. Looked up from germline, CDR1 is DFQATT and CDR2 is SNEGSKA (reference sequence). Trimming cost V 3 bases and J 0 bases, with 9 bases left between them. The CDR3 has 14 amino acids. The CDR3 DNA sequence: TGCAGTGCTAGGGGCCGGGGCTCTGGAAACACCATATATTTT. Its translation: CSARGRGSGNTIYF.

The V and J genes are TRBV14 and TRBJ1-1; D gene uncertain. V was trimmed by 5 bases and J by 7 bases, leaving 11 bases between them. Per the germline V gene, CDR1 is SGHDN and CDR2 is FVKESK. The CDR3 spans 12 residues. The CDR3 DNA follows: TGTGCCAGCAGCGCGGGTTATAATGAAGCTTTCTTT. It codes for CASSAGYNEAFF.

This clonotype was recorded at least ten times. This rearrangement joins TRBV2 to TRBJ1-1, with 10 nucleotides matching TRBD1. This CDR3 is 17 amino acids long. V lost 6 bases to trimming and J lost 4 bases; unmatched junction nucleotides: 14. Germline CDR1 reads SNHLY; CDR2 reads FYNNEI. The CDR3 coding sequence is TGTGCCAGCAGGGCCGTCCCGGGACAGGGGCAGGGCACTGAAGCTTTCTTT. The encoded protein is CASRAVPGQGQGTEAFF.

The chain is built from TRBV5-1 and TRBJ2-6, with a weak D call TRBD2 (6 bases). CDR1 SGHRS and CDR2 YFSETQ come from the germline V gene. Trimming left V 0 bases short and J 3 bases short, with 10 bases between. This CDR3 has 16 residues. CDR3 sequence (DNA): TGCGCCAGCAGCTTGGCCTGGGGAGGTGGGGCCAACGTCCTGACTTTC. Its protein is CASSLAWGGGANVLTF.

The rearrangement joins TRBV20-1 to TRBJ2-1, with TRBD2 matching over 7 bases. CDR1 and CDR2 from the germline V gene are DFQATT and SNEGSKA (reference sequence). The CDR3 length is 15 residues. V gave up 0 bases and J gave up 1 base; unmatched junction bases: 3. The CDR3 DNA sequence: TGCAGTGCTAGAGATCTGGGGGGGTCCTACAATGAGCAGTTCTTC. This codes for CSARDLGGSYNEQFF.

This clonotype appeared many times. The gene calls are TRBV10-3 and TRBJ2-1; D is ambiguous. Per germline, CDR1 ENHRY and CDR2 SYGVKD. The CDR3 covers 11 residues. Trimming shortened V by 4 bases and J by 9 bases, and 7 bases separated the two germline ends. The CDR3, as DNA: TGTGCCATCAGTGGGGAAGGTGAGCAGTTCTTC. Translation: CAISGEGEQFF.

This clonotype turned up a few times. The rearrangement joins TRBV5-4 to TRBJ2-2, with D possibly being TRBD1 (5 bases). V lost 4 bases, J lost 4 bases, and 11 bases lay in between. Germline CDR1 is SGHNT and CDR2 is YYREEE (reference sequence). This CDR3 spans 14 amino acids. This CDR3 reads CASSLDRSTGELFF. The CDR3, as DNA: TGTGCCAGCAGCCTTGACAGATCCACCGGGGAGCTGTTTTTT.

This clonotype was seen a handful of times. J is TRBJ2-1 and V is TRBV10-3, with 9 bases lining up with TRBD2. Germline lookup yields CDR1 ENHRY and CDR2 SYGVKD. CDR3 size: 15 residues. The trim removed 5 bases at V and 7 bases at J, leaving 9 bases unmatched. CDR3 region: CAISSRGGAWNEQFF. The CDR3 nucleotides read TGTGCCATCAGTTCTCGCGGGGGGGCTTGGAATGAGCAGTTCTTC.